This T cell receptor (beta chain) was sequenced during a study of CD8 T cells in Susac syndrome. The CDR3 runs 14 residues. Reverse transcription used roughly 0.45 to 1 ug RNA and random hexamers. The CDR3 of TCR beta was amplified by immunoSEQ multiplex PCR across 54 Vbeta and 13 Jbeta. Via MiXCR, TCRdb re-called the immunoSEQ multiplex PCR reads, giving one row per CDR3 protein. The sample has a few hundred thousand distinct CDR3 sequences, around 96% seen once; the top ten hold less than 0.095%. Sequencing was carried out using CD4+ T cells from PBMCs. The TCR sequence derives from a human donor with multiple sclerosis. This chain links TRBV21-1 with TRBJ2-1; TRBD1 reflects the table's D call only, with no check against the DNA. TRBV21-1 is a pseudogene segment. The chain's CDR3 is CARAPGQGDDEQFF. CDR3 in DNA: TGTGCCAGGGCCCCGGGACAGGGGGACGATGAGCAGTTCTTC.